This note documents a single TCR beta chain sequence. The sample has other DNA sequences that encode this CDR3 too. Per the original methods: There were no quality scores in the junction-only immunoSEQ sequences, so filtering differed. TCRdb's table, derived via immunoSEQ multiplex PCR, lists solely in-frame clones and lacks some. V and J calls plus clone size are reproduced from that table; the DNA served to infer D and trimming. The top ten clones hold about 0.13% of a sample with 2 million to 2.5 million clones, more than 90% of them seen once. These data belong to a study of shared clonotypes between healthy human individuals. Study-level background: Per donor, CD8 memory used one plate, CD8 naive used two, CD4 memory used three and CD4 naive used three.

The CDR3 is 11 amino acids. Between the trimmed V and J ends, which lost 6 bases and 1 base, there was a span of 7 bases. Per the germline V gene, CDR1 is DFQATT and CDR2 is SNEGSKA (reference sequence). Each of the donors was a healthy adult who was HIV-negative and had not had a recent acute infection or vaccination. CD4+ cells underwent separation, giving CD45RA+ naive and CD45RA-negative memory subsets. The specimen sequenced was naive CD4+ T cells sorted from blood. Subset denoted: CD45RA+ positively selected. This sequence originates from a man younger than 30 in good health. This chain uses TRBV20-1 with TRBJ2-7, with TRBD1 as a possible D gene (5 bases). The CDR3 DNA is TGCAGTGCCAGGGTTTCCTACGAGCAGTACTTC. It codes for CSARVSYEQYF.